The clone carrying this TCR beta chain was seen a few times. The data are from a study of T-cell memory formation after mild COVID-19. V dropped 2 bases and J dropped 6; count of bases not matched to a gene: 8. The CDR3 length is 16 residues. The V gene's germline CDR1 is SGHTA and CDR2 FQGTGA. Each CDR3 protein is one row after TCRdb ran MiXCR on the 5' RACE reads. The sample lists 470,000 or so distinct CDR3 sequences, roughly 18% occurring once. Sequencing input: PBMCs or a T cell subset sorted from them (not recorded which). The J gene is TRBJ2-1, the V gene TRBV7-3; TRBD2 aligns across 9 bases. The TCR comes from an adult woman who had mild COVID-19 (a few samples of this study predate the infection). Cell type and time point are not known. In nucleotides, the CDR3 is TGTGCCAGCAGCTTAGCGGGAGGGTCTAATAGCAATGAGCAGTTCTTC. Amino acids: CASSLAGGSNSNEQFF.